These T cell receptor beta chains were read from a single sample in a study of cytomegalovirus exposure and HLA in healthy donors. The protocol was immunoSEQ multiplex PCR, while the TCRdb copy is restricted to in-frame clones and leaves out a portion. The sample carries about 150,000 clones, roughly 80% recorded once. Sequencing used PBMCs. The receptors originated from a man in his thirties or forties in good health and CMV-seropositive. Each CDR3 is given with its conserved first and last residue. The D gene is left open where the match is weak. Clone size is given for some rows only: seen once, a few or many times, or a class if the clone is expanded.

V gene,clone size,J gene,D gene,CDR3 protein,CDR3 DNA
TRBV27,NA,TRBJ2-7,NA,CASQPRTAPYEQYF,TGTGCCAGCCAGCCCCGGACAGCACCCTACGAGCAGTACTTC
TRBV7-2,NA,TRBJ1-1,NA,CASSSRQFNPEAFF,TGTGCCAGCAGCTCCCGACAGTTTAATCCTGAAGCTTTCTTT
TRBV7-9,NA,TRBJ1-5,TRBD1,CASSFGQESNQPQHF,TGTGCCAGCAGCTTCGGACAGGAAAGCAATCAGCCCCAGCATTTT
TRBV9,few,TRBJ2-7,NA,CASSVLGHGLSEQYF,TGTGCCAGCAGCGTATTAGGACACGGGCTATCCGAGCAGTACTTC
TRBV2,NA,TRBJ2-7,NA,CASSYNGAPTYEQYF,TGTGCCAGCAGTTATAATGGGGCCCCAACCTACGAGCAGTACTTC
TRBV29-1,NA,TRBJ2-7,NA,CSVEAGERIPYEQYF,TGCAGCGTTGAAGCCGGGGAGAGGATTCCCTACGAGCAGTACTTC
TRBV4-1,NA,TRBJ2-2,TRBD1,CASSQVPRQGNTGELFF,TGCGCCAGCAGCCAAGTACCGAGACAGGGGAACACCGGGGAGCTGTTTTTT
TRBV7-6,NA,TRBJ1-1,TRBD1,CASSFQGAEAFF,TGTGCCAGCAGCTTTCAGGGGGCGGAAGCTTTCTTT
TRBV18,NA,TRBJ2-7,TRBD1,CASSPGTGELYEQYF,TGTGCCAGCTCACCTGGGACAGGGGAACTATACGAGCAGTACTTC
TRBV2,NA,TRBJ2-2,NA,CAGSRTGELFF,TGTGCCGGCAGCAGGACCGGGGAGCTGTTTTTT
TRBV19,NA,TRBJ1-3,NA,CASSIVGGGNTIYF,TGTGCCAGTAGTATAGTTGGCGGTGGAAACACCATATATTTT
TRBV9,once,TRBJ2-3,TRBD2,CASSATKGVAGGPNTDTQYF,TGTGCCAGCAGCGCCACCAAGGGGGTTGCGGGAGGGCCGAACACAGATACGCAGTATTTT
TRBV5-1,NA,TRBJ2-1,NA,CASSLVPRSDEQFF,TGCGCCAGCAGCTTGGTACCTAGATCGGATGAGCAGTTCTTC
TRBV4-2,NA,TRBJ1-1,TRBD1,CASSQDPGTGTEAFF,TGTGCCAGCAGCCAAGATCCCGGGACAGGCACTGAAGCTTTCTTT
TRBV5-1,NA,TRBJ1-6,NA,CASSLGQIYNSPLHF,TGCGCCAGCAGCTTGGGTCAGATTTACAATTCACCCCTCCACTTT
TRBV5-1,NA,TRBJ2-1,TRBD2,CASRTSGTNNEQFF,TGCGCCAGCAGGACTAGCGGGACGAACAATGAGCAGTTCTTC
TRBV5-1,NA,TRBJ1-4,NA,CASSLALSTGLTTGLFF,TGCGCCAGCAGCTTGGCCCTTTCGACTGGCCTAACGACAGGACTGTTTTTT
TRBV28,NA,TRBJ1-5,TRBD1,CASSRDRFNQPQHF,TGTGCCAGCAGTAGGGACAGGTTCAATCAGCCCCAGCATTTT
TRBV30,NA,TRBJ1-5,NA,CAWSYSNQPQHF,TGTGCCTGGAGTTATAGCAATCAGCCCCAGCATTTT
TRBV7-2,once,TRBJ1-5,TRBD1,CASSPRTGGLQPQHF,TGTGCCAGCAGCCCGAGGACAGGGGGCCTACAGCCCCAGCATTTT
TRBV11-2,NA,TRBJ2-2,NA,CASSGTGELFF,TGTGCCAGTTCGGGCACCGGGGAGCTGTTTTTT
TRBV19,NA,TRBJ1-2,NA,CASSIGGSPNYGYTF,TGTGCCAGTAGTATAGGCGGCAGTCCAAACTATGGCTACACCTTC
TRBV5-1,NA,TRBJ2-1,NA,CASKISIEYNEQFF,TGCGCCAGCAAAATTTCTATAGAGTACAATGAGCAGTTCTTC
TRBV28,NA,TRBJ2-7,TRBD2,CASSNGGTRSYEQYF,TGTGCCAGCAGCAACGGGGGGACTAGATCCTACGAGCAGTACTTC
TRBV4-2,NA,TRBJ2-3,NA,CASSPRKTKGDTQYF,TGTGCCAGCAGCCCGAGAAAAACTAAGGGGGATACGCAGTATTTT
TRBV7-2,NA,TRBJ2-1,TRBD2,CASSGGGGGAYNEQFF,TGTGCCAGCAGCGGGGGTGGCGGGGGGGCCTACAATGAGCAGTTCTTC
TRBV11-2,NA,TRBJ2-1,TRBD2,CASSPPRLAGDYNEQFF,TGTGCCAGCAGCCCCCCCCGGCTAGCGGGGGATTACAATGAGCAGTTCTTC
TRBV6-4,NA,TRBJ1-1,NA,CASSFTGSTEAFF,TGTGCCAGCAGCTTTACAGGGAGCACTGAAGCTTTCTTT
TRBV28,NA,TRBJ1-1,NA,CASLSPGTSLWAFF,TGTGCCAGCTTATCTCCCGGGACATCCCTTTGGGCTTTCTTT
TRBV5-1,NA,TRBJ2-7,TRBD2,CASSPGTSGYFDEQYF,TGCGCCAGCAGCCCCGGGACTAGCGGGTATTTCGACGAGCAGTACTTC
TRBV5-1,NA,TRBJ1-6,NA,CASRWEDGNSPLHF,TGCGCCAGCAGATGGGAGGATGGGAATTCACCCCTCCACTTT
TRBV7-9,once,TRBJ1-1,NA,CASSLVDTEAFF,TGTGCCAGCAGCTTAGTAGACACTGAAGCTTTCTTT
TRBV2,NA,TRBJ2-2,NA,CASAGRLTGELFF,TGTGCCAGCGCCGGAAGACTCACCGGGGAGCTGTTTTTT
TRBV5-1,NA,TRBJ2-1,NA,CASSLEGGRGNEQFF,TGCGCCAGCAGCTTGGAGGGTGGCAGGGGCAATGAGCAGTTCTTC
TRBV7-2,NA,TRBJ2-7,TRBD2,CASSLGTSGIYEQYF,TGTGCCAGCAGCTTAGGGACTAGCGGGATCTACGAGCAGTACTTC
TRBV27,NA,TRBJ2-1,TRBD1,CASRPDRGKTYNEQFF,TGTGCCAGCAGACCGGACAGGGGGAAGACTTACAATGAGCAGTTCTTC
TRBV10-1,few,TRBJ1-1,NA,CASSAFGRTEPNTEAFF,TGCGCCAGCAGTGCCTTCGGAAGGACAGAACCTAACACTGAAGCTTTCTTT
TRBV7-2,NA,TRBJ2-1,TRBD2,CASSTSGGAYNEQFF,TGTGCCAGCAGTACTAGCGGGGGGGCCTACAATGAGCAGTTCTTC
TRBV5-6,NA,TRBJ2-7,TRBD1,CASSSPTGSSYEQYF,TGTGCCAGCAGCTCGCCGACAGGGAGCTCCTACGAGCAGTACTTC
TRBV9,NA,TRBJ2-7,TRBD1,CASSFGTGASYEQYF,TGTGCCAGCAGCTTTGGGACAGGGGCCTCCTACGAGCAGTACTTC
TRBV14,NA,TRBJ2-7,TRBD1,CASSQEVQGLSYEQYF,TGTGCCAGCAGCCAAGAAGTACAGGGGTTGTCCTACGAGCAGTACTTC
TRBV14,few,TRBJ2-3,TRBD2,CASSHTDGGGADTQYF,TGTGCCAGCAGCCATACGGACGGGGGAGGGGCAGATACGCAGTATTTT
TRBV2,NA,TRBJ2-4,TRBD2,CASSPTSGGVLDIQYF,TGTGCCAGCAGTCCGACTAGCGGGGGGGTTCTTGACATTCAGTACTTC
TRBV28,NA,TRBJ2-1,NA,CASSLPGLDYNEQFF,TGTGCCAGCAGTTTGCCGGGACTGGACTACAATGAGCAGTTCTTC
TRBV11-3,NA,TRBJ2-2,TRBD2,CASSPGLAGSGELFF,TGTGCCAGCAGCCCGGGGCTAGCGGGGTCCGGGGAGCTGTTTTTT
TRBV10-2,NA,TRBJ2-1,NA,CASSEARQTSYNEQFF,TGCGCCAGCAGTGAGGCCAGGCAGACCTCCTACAATGAGCAGTTCTTC
TRBV27,NA,TRBJ1-1,NA,CASRRTGQNTEAFF,TGTGCCAGCAGGCGAACCGGACAGAACACTGAAGCTTTCTTT
TRBV18,NA,TRBJ1-5,TRBD1,CASSPRQGGQPQHF,TGTGCCAGCTCACCACGACAGGGTGGGCAGCCCCAGCATTTT
TRBV7-8,once,TRBJ2-1,NA,CASSLVRGSSYNEQFF,TGTGCCAGCAGCTTAGTGAGAGGGAGCTCCTACAATGAGCAGTTCTTC
TRBV9,NA,TRBJ1-6,TRBD1,CASSVGQGSSPLHF,TGTGCCAGCAGCGTAGGACAGGGCTCCTCACCCCTCCACTTT